The TCR beta chain described here comes from a study of blood T cell repertoires in COVID-19. Sequencing was performed with immunoSEQ multiplex PCR; in TCRdb, only in-frame clones are kept and a portion is missing. The sample gives around 370,000 clones, around 91% of which show up once; roughly 3% is in the top ten. The trim removed 4 bases at V and 8 bases at J, leaving 8 bases unmatched. The CDR3 totals 14 residues. The germline V gene encodes CDR1 SGHTA and CDR2 FQGNSA. Sequenced sample: peripheral blood. The rearrangement links TRBV7-2 to TRBJ1-2; 9 nucleotides agree with TRBD1. The sequence was collected from a woman aged 18-30 years who had recovered from COVID-19. The CDR3 loop is CASSSPDRGRGYTF. CDR3 sequence (DNA): TGTGCCAGCAGCTCTCCGGACAGGGGAAGAGGCTACACCTTC.